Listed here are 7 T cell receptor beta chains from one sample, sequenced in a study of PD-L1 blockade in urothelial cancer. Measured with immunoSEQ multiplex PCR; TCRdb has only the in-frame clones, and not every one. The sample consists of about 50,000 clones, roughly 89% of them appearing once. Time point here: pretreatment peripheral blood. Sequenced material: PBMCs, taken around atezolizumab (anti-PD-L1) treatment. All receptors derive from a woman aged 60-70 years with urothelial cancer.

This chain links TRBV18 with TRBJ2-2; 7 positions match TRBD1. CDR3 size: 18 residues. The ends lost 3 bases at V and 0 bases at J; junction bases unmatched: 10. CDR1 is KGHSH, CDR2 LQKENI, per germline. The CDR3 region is CASSPLPGTVTNTGELFF. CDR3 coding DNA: TGTGCCAGCTCACCTCTCCCCGGGACAGTGACGAACACCGGGGAGCTGTTTTTT.

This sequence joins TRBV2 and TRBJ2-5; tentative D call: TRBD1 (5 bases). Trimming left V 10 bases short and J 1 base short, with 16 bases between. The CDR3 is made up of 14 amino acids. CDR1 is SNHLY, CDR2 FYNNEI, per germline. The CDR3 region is CATRVLVGQETQYF. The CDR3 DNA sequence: TGTGCCACCAGGGTGCTAGTCGGCCAAGAGACCCAGTACTTC.

This CDR3 is CASSYAGDTQYF. The CDR3, as DNA: TGTGCCAGCAGTTACGCGGGAGATACGCAGTATTTT. This chain joins TRBV6-5 and TRBJ2-3; weak D call: TRBD2 (5 bases). V shed 2 bases and J shed 5 bases, with 5 bases lying between them. The length of the CDR3 is 12 residues. The germline gives CDR1 MNHEY, CDR2 SVGAGI.

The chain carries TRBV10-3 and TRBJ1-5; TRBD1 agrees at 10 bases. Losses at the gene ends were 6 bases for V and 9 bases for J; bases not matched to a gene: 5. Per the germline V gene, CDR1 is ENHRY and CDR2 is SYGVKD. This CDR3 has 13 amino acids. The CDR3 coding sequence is TGTGCCATCAGGGGACAGGGGTGGGGGCCCCAGCATTTT. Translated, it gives CAIRGQGWGPQHF.

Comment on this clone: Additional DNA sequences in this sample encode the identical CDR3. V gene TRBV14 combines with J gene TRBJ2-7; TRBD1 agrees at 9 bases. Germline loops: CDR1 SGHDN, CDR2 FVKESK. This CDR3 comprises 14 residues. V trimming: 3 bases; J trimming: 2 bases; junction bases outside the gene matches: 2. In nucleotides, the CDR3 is TGTGCCAGCAGCCAGGGACAGGGCCCCTACGAGCAGTACTTC. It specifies CASSQGQGPYEQYF.

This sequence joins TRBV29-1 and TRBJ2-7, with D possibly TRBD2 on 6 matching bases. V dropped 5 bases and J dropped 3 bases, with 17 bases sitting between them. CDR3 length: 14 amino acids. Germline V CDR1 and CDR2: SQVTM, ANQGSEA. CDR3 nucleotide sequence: TGCAGCGTTTCACTACTAGCTTCGGACTACGAGCAGTACTTC. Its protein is CSVSLLASDYEQYF.

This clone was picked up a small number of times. The CDR3 loop reads CASSVASGTSGTEAFF. CDR3 sequence (DNA): TGTGCCAGCAGCGTCGCCTCGGGTACGTCGGGCACTGAAGCTTTCTTT. The chain couples TRBV9 to TRBJ1-1; D is unclear. The CDR3 is 16 amino acids. V was trimmed by 2 bases and J by 4 bases, leaving 18 bases between them. The V gene's germline CDR1 is SGDLS and CDR2 YYNGEE.